A selection of T cell receptor beta chains follows, all from one sample in a study of blood T cell repertoires in COVID-19. Clones were read by immunoSEQ multiplex PCR, and TCRdb kept only the in-frame ones, dropping some. The sample lists about 220,000 clones, almost 90% occurring once. Sequencing was performed on PBMCs or T cells enriched from blood (not recorded which). The receptors here all came from a man under 40 who had been exposed to COVID-19. CDR3s include the opening cysteine and the closing phenylalanine or tryptophan. A D gene is named only where the DNA matches it firmly. The listing skips clone size in some rows; elsewhere it reads once, few, many or a size class.

>NA|TRBJ2-7|TRBD1|TRBV7-2
TGTGCCAGCAAGGACAGGGGGTTCTCCTACGAGCAGTACTTC
CASKDRGFSYEQYF
>NA|TRBJ1-1|NA|TRBV11-1
TGTGCCAGCTCTCGGGGGCGGGAGGGGCTGAACACTGAAGCTTTCTTT
CASSRGREGLNTEAFF
>NA|TRBJ2-1|TRBD2|TRBV18
TGTGCCAGCTCACCTAGCGGGGGACGTAATGAGCAGTTCTTC
CASSPSGGRNEQFF
>NA|TRBJ2-1|NA|TRBV29-1
TGCAGCGCCGATGGGGCGGGGATGGGGAATGAGCAGTTCTTC
CSADGAGMGNEQFF
>NA|TRBJ1-6|TRBD1|TRBV5-4
TGTGCCAGCAGCTCGTACGGACAGGGACTATCCCTCCACTTT
CASSSYGQGLSLHF
>NA|TRBJ1-2|NA|TRBV3-1/TRBV3-2
TGTGCCGCCCTGGGGGCAGACTGGGGCTACACCTTC
CAALGADWGYTF
>NA|TRBJ1-4|NA|TRBV30
TGTGCCTGGAGTGTATATCAGGCTGGGAGGAGCGAAAAACTGTTTTTT
CAWSVYQAGRSEKLFF
>once|TRBJ2-1|NA|TRBV11-2
TGTGCCAGCAGCTTAGATCCCCACATCAATGAGCAGTTCTTC
CASSLDPHINEQFF
>NA|TRBJ1-2|NA|TRBV4-2
TGTGCCAGCAGCCAAGGGGCAGGGGAAGCCTATGGCTACACCTTC
CASSQGAGEAYGYTF
>NA|TRBJ2-1|TRBD2|TRBV7-2
TGTGCCAGCAGCCCACTAGCGGGGGGTTCCTACAATGAGCAGTTCTTC
CASSPLAGGSYNEQFF
>NA|TRBJ2-7|NA|TRBV6-5
TGTGCCAGCACAAGAATGGGGCCAGGAACCTACGAGCAGTACTTC
CASTRMGPGTYEQYF
>NA|TRBJ1-1|NA|TRBV19
TGTGCCAGTAGTCCGCGGGGGGCACGGGAAACTGAAGCTTTCTTT
CASSPRGARETEAFF
>NA|TRBJ2-4|NA|TRBV6-2/TRBV6-3
TGTGCCAGCAGTACCCGGGACTCTTTTAATGAACAAAACATTCAGTACTTC
CASSTRDSFNEQNIQYF
>NA|TRBJ1-2|NA|TRBV3-1/TRBV3-2
TGTGCCAGCAGCCAAGGAAATGGCAGAGGCTACACCTTC
CASSQGNGRGYTF
>NA|TRBJ1-2|TRBD1|TRBV27
TGTGCCAGCCGTCATGGGGGGACAGGCGGTAACTATGGCTACACCTTC
CASRHGGTGGNYGYTF
>NA|TRBJ1-4|NA|TRBV2
TGTGCCAGTCGCCTTGGGGCTGAAAAACTGTTTTTT
CASRLGAEKLFF
>NA|TRBJ2-7|NA|TRBV25-1
TGTGCCAGCAGTGAATCTATCTCGGCGGCTAATAACGAGCAGTACTTC
CASSESISAANNEQYF
>NA|TRBJ1-6|NA|TRBV12-5
TGTGCTAGTGGGGTGAGCTCCTATAATTCACCCCTCCACTTT
CASGVSSYNSPLHF
>NA|TRBJ2-3|TRBD2|TRBV3-1/TRBV3-2
TGTGCCAGCAGCCGATCAGCGGGGGGATATGGCACAGATACGCAGTATTTT
CASSRSAGGYGTDTQYF
>once|TRBJ2-4|TRBD1|TRBV2
TGTGCCAGCAGGGGACAGTTTACCACCAAAAACATTCAGTACTTC
CASRGQFTTKNIQYF
>NA|TRBJ1-3|NA|TRBV2
TGTGCCAGCAGTGAAGATCGGTCTGGAAACACCATATATTTT
CASSEDRSGNTIYF
>NA|TRBJ1-5|NA|TRBV7-9
TGTGCCAGCAGCTTAGCCCAGAATCAGCCCCAGCATTTT
CASSLAQNQPQHF
>NA|TRBJ2-1|NA|TRBV19
TGTGCCAGTAATGCAGGGAACCTTCACAATGAGCAGTTCTTC
CASNAGNLHNEQFF
>NA|TRBJ1-6|NA|TRBV4-1
TGCGCCAGCAGCCAGTCGTCTGGGGCCCTCTCCTATAATTCACCCCTCCACTTT
CASSQSSGALSYNSPLHF
>NA|TRBJ1-4|NA|TRBV6-5
TGTGCCAGCAGGAGACAGGAGAATGAAAAACTGTTTTTT
CASRRQENEKLFF
>many|TRBJ2-1|TRBD2|TRBV6-4
TGTGCCAGCAGTATAGCGGGGGGGTCCTACAATGAGCAGTTCTTC
CASSIAGGSYNEQFF
>NA|TRBJ1-5|NA|TRBV4-1
TGCGCCAGCAGCCAGGGTACCGCCGGGACTCTCAATCAGCCCCAGCATTTT
CASSQGTAGTLNQPQHF
>NA|TRBJ1-5|NA|TRBV24-1
TGTGCCACCAGTGTAACCCGGACAGTAAATAGCAATCAGCCCCAGCATTTT
CATSVTRTVNSNQPQHF
>NA|TRBJ1-2|NA|TRBV4-2
TGTGCCAGCAGCCAAGATATCGGCTATGGCTACACCTTC
CASSQDIGYGYTF
>NA|TRBJ2-1|NA|TRBV7-3
TGTGCCAGCAGCTCCCCAGGAACTTCTCCTTACAATGAGCAGTTCTTC
CASSSPGTSPYNEQFF
>NA|TRBJ1-4|TRBD1|TRBV18
TGTGCCAGCTCACCAATAGGACAGGGAGGGGAAAAACTGTTTTTT
CASSPIGQGGEKLFF
>NA|TRBJ2-7|TRBD1|TRBV5-1
TGCGCCAGCAGCTTGTCCAGGGGGCAGTCCTACGAGCAGTACTTC
CASSLSRGQSYEQYF
>NA|TRBJ2-2|NA|TRBV2
TGTGCCAGCAGTGAAGCGGCAAACACCGGGGAGCTGTTTTTT
CASSEAANTGELFF
>NA|TRBJ1-1|TRBD1|TRBV19
TGTGCCAGTTGCCGTACAGGGGGTGAAGCTTTCTTT
CASCRTGGEAFF
>NA|TRBJ2-7|NA|TRBV7-2
TGTGCCAGCAGCCCGAGGGCAGGGGGGTACGAGCAGTACTTC
CASSPRAGGYEQYF
>NA|TRBJ1-4|NA|TRBV18
TGTGCCAGCTCACCGGAGGGAGGGATTAATGAAAAACTGTTTTTT
CASSPEGGINEKLFF
>NA|TRBJ1-4|NA|TRBV27
TGTGCCAGCAGCTCTCAGGCGGCAGGGCGTAGCGGTGAATATGAAAAACTGTTTTTT
CASSSQAAGRSGEYEKLFF
>NA|TRBJ2-7|NA|TRBV6-2/TRBV6-3
TGTGCCAGCAGTTACCCTCGCGAGCAGTACTTC
CASSYPREQYF
>NA|TRBJ2-4|NA|TRBV6-5
TGTGCCAGCAGCTCCGGGATAGCCAAAAACATTCAGTACTTC
CASSSGIAKNIQYF
>NA|TRBJ1-3|NA|TRBV5-1
TGCGCCAGCAGCTGGCCGACAACTTCTGGAAACACCATATATTTT
CASSWPTTSGNTIYF
>NA|TRBJ2-5|NA|TRBV2
TGTGCCAGCTGCGCGATTGGAGGGACCCAGTACTTC
CASCAIGGTQYF
>NA|TRBJ2-5|NA|TRBV10-3
TGTGCCACGAGTCTCGAACAAGAGACCCAGTACTTC
CATSLEQETQYF
>NA|TRBJ1-3|NA|TRBV7-6
TGTGCCAGCAGCTTAAAGGGAGGGGGCTCTGGAAACACCATATATTTT
CASSLKGGGSGNTIYF
>NA|TRBJ2-7|NA|TRBV5-1
TGCGCCAGCAGCTTCCAGCTATACGGGGACGAGCAGTACTTC
CASSFQLYGDEQYF
>NA|TRBJ2-7|NA|TRBV13
TGTGCCAGCAGCTTAAGTGGGGCAGCCGCGAGGCAGTACTTC
CASSLSGAAARQYF
>NA|TRBJ1-6|NA|TRBV5-1
TGCGCCAGCAGCTTGACGGCTGGCGGGAATTCACCCCTCCACTTT
CASSLTAGGNSPLHF
>NA|TRBJ1-1|NA|TRBV14
TGTGCCAGCAGCCAAGTTTCAGCGGGAACTGAAGCTTTCTTT
CASSQVSAGTEAFF
>NA|TRBJ2-2|NA|TRBV7-2
TGTGCCAGCAGCTCGAGCGGGGAGCTGTTTTTT
CASSSSGELFF
>NA|TRBJ1-5|TRBD1|TRBV19
TGTGCCAGTAGTGCCCAGACAGGGGCCGGAAGAATTCAGCCCCAGCATTTT
CASSAQTGAGRIQPQHF
>NA|TRBJ1-2|NA|TRBV4-2
TGTGCCAGCAGCCCCCAAAACCTCCCCCCAGGAACAGCTGGCTATGGCTACACCTTC
CASSPQNLPPGTAGYGYTF
>NA|TRBJ1-1|NA|TRBV3-1/TRBV3-2
TGTGCCAGCAGCCAAGATTCCGGGGGGGCCCAAGCTTTCTTT
CASSQDSGGAQAFF
>NA|TRBJ1-3|TRBD1|TRBV11-1
TGTGCCAGCAGCCGTCCGTCACAGGGGGAAGACACCATATATTTT
CASSRPSQGEDTIYF
>NA|TRBJ2-3|NA|TRBV10-1
TGCGCCAGCAGTGACCGACGTAGCCCCACAGATACGCAGTATTTT
CASSDRRSPTDTQYF
>NA|TRBJ2-1|NA|TRBV19
TGTGCCAGTAGTATAGGACAGACAAGGGGCCTTGAGCAGTTCTTC
CASSIGQTRGLEQFF
>NA|TRBJ2-1|NA|TRBV20-1
TGCAGTGCTGGCGCAGGTGAGCAGTTCTTC
CSAGAGEQFF
>NA|TRBJ1-6|NA|TRBV29-1
TGCAGCGCCCAGGGTCGGTTCCTTATAATTCACCCCCTCCACTTT
CSAQGRFLIIHPLHF
>NA|TRBJ2-3|TRBD1|TRBV6-1
TGTGCCAGCAGTCAGGGACAGGGATCCCAAGATACGCAGTATTTT
CASSQGQGSQDTQYF
>once|TRBJ1-2|NA|TRBV27
TGTGCCAGCAGTACGACAGATCGGACAGTCTACACCTTC
CASSTTDRTVYTF
>NA|TRBJ1-3|TRBD1|TRBV7-9
TGTGCCCACAGGGGGGGGAGCTCTGGAAACACCATATATTTT
CAHRGGSSGNTIYF
>NA|TRBJ2-3|NA|TRBV29-1
TGCAGCGGGGGGGGCCAGCTCACAGATACGCAGTATTTT
CSGGGQLTDTQYF